This T cell receptor (beta chain) came from a study of Ad26.COV2.S vaccination and SARS-CoV-2 variants. The assay was immunoSEQ multiplex PCR, and TCRdb's table has in-frame clones only and misses some. Of hundreds of thousands of clones listed, around 90% are singletons. Treatment meaning: some 20 received Ad26.COV2.S at low or high dose, single or two shots; 5 received placebo; per-sample allocation not given. Day 63 after the first injection of vaccine or placebo was the sampling time. V dropped 3 bases and J dropped 0 bases, with 8 bases sitting between them. Per germline, CDR1 MNHEY and CDR2 SVGAGI. CDR3 size: 15 residues.

This chain connects TRBV6-5 to TRBJ1-4; the D gene is possibly TRBD1 (5 bases). This TCR came from a person between 18 and 60 years old who received the Ad26.COV2.S COVID-19 vaccine or a placebo. The sample here was peripheral blood, taken in a trial of Ad26.COV2.S vaccine versus placebo. In DNA form, the CDR3 reads TGTGCCAGCAGTTATGACAGCTCAACTAATGAAAAACTGTTTTTT. Its translation is CASSYDSSTNEKLFF.